These 23 T cell receptor beta chains originate from one sample sequenced in a study of cytomegalovirus exposure and HLA in healthy donors. Assay: immunoSEQ multiplex PCR; the TCRdb copy retains only in-frame clones and omits some. The sample lists 200,000 to 300,000 clones, more than 75% occurring once. Source material: PBMCs. These receptors all stem from a woman aged 25 to 45 in good health and CMV-seropositive.

V gene TRBV10-3 combines with J gene TRBJ1-2; 9 nucleotides match TRBD1. The CDR3 is 15 amino acids. The trim removed 4 bases at V and 3 bases at J, leaving 6 bases unmatched. The V gene's germline CDR1 is ENHRY and CDR2 SYGVKD. The CDR3: CAISGRDRDYYGYTF. The CDR3, as DNA: TGTGCCATCAGTGGGAGGGACAGGGACTACTATGGCTACACCTTC.

In its sample, this clone was seen a few times. V is TRBV7-8 and J is TRBJ2-7, with D unclear. The CDR3 length is 13 residues. The germline V gene encodes CDR1 SGHVS and CDR2 FQNEAQ. The V and J ends lost 0 bases and 3 bases respectively, with 6 bases between them. CDR3: CASSLAPVYEQYF. CDR3 DNA: TGTGCCAGCAGCTTAGCCCCAGTCTACGAGCAGTACTTC. Full variable domain (outside the CDR3, taken from reference TRBV7-8 and TRBJ2-7): GAGVSQSPRYKVAKRGQDVALRCDPISGHVSLFWYQQALGQGPEFLTYFQNEAQLDKSGLPSDRFFAERPEGSVSTLKIQRTQQEDSAVYLCASSLAPVYEQYFGPGTRLTVT.

The chain couples TRBV27 to TRBJ2-7; 10 nucleotides line up with TRBD1. Trimming at V came to 3 bases and at J to 0 bases, leaving 2 bases not matched to a gene. Germline assignment: CDR1 MNHEY and CDR2 SMNVEV (reference sequence). The CDR3 runs 15 residues. The DNA of the CDR3 is TGTGCCAGCAGTTTGGGACAGGGGTTCTCCTACGAGCAGTACTTC. This gives the protein CASSLGQGFSYEQYF.

This clone came up a few times. The J gene is TRBJ1-1, the V gene TRBV27; weak D call: TRBD1 (5 bases). The V gene lost 8 bases and the J gene lost 5 bases, with 9 bases spanning the gap. The CDR3 spans 11 residues. The germline gives CDR1 MNHEY, CDR2 SMNVEV (reference sequence). CDR3 bases: TGTGCCAGCGCAGGGATTACTGAAGCTTTCTTT. The encoded protein is CASAGITEAFF.

This chain joins TRBV5-1 and TRBJ1-5; D is uncertain. The length of the CDR3 is 14 residues. Per the germline V gene, CDR1 is SGHRS and CDR2 is YFSETQ. The V gene lost 0 bases and the J gene lost 7 bases, with 11 bases spanning the gap. The CDR3 is CASSLASGRQPQHF. The CDR3, as DNA: TGCGCCAGCAGCTTGGCCTCTGGCAGACAGCCCCAGCATTTT.

This chain links TRBV5-1 with TRBJ2-5, with D possibly TRBD1 on 6 matching bases. Germline V lookup: CDR1 SGHRS, CDR2 YFSETQ. V dropped 4 bases and J dropped 2 bases, with 9 bases sitting between them. The CDR3 loop spans 13 amino acids. The CDR3 DNA sequence: TGCGCCAGCAGCCGACAGGCTCAAGAGACCCAGTACTTC. This codes for CASSRQAQETQYF.

The gene calls are TRBV7-6 and TRBJ2-3, with 9 bases fitting TRBD2. Germline loops: CDR1 SGHVS, CDR2 FNYEAQ. With V trimmed by 1 base and J by 3 bases, 5 bases remained unmatched. This CDR3 has 16 amino acids. CDR3 amino acids: CASSLGLAGNTDTQYF. The DNA for the CDR3 is TGTGCCAGCAGCTTAGGGCTAGCGGGAAATACAGATACGCAGTATTTT.

This chain joins TRBV7-2 and TRBJ2-3; possible D gene TRBD2, 6 bases. Germline V CDR1 and CDR2: SGHTA, FQGNSA. The germline V and J ends were trimmed by 4 bases and 6 bases, with 17 bases remaining between them. The CDR3 sequence is 15 residues long. The CDR3 here is CASSSPVGGADTQYF. Here the CDR3 DNA reads TGTGCCAGCAGCTCTCCGGTCGGGGGAGCTGATACGCAGTATTTT.

The chain links TRBV6-5 to TRBJ1-5; a weak D match, TRBD1 (6 bases). Trimming took off 0 bases at V and 5 bases at J, with 11 bases between the two ends. The CDR3 spans 15 residues. Germline V gene data show CDR1 as MNHEY and CDR2 as SVGAGI. The CDR3 DNA reads TGTGCCAGCAGTTACTCGACAGGTATGGATCAGCCCCAGCATTTT. Translated: CASSYSTGMDQPQHF.

This clone was observed a single time. V is TRBV7-9 and J is TRBJ1-2, with TRBD1 matching over 7 bases. CDR1 and CDR2 (germline): SEHNR, FQNEAQ (reference sequence). The CDR3 totals 13 residues. Unmatched junction bases numbered 2, after V lost 4 bases and J lost 3 bases. The CDR3 sequence: CASSSTGDYGYTF. In nucleotides, the CDR3 is TGTGCCAGCAGCTCCACAGGGGACTATGGCTACACCTTC.

As DNA, the CDR3 is TGTGCCAGCAGCTTGGTGACAGGGAGCTCCTACGAGCAGTACTTC. It translates to CASSLVTGSSYEQYF. This rearrangement joins TRBV11-2 to TRBJ2-7; the match to TRBD1 covers 7 bases. The J segment lost 0 bases and the V segment lost 3 bases, leaving 5 bases of the junction unmatched. This CDR3 has 15 residues. CDR1 is SGHAT, CDR2 FQNNGV, per germline.

The genes are TRBV5-1 and TRBJ1-5, with 8 bases matching TRBD1. Unmatched junction bases numbered 5, after V lost 0 bases and J lost 6 bases. Germline V gene data show CDR1 as SGHRS and CDR2 as YFSETQ. The CDR3 has 15 residues. The CDR3 DNA reads as TGCGCCAGCAGCTTGGTCACAGGGGGTGGTCAGCCCCAGCATTTT. It yields the protein CASSLVTGGGQPQHF.

This clone has just one count. The chain links TRBV29-1 to TRBJ2-5, with a tentative D call TRBD1 (5 bases). V lost 6 bases to trimming and J lost 3 bases, with 17 bases between them. Germline V lookup: CDR1 SQVTM, CDR2 ANQGSEA. The CDR3 has 14 amino acids. The chain's CDR3 is CSVPLVVREETQYF. For the CDR3, the DNA is TGCAGCGTCCCCCTTGTGGTCAGGGAAGAGACCCAGTACTTC.

The chain is built from TRBV7-9 and TRBJ2-5; TRBD1 matches at 8 bases. CDR1 is SEHNR and CDR2 is FQNEAQ in the germline V gene (reference sequence). This CDR3 is built from 15 residues. Germline trimming cut 5 bases from V and 5 bases from J; bases unmatched to any gene: 10. The CDR3 is CASSLFRGLAETQYF. The CDR3, as DNA: TGTGCCAGCAGCCTATTCAGGGGGCTAGCGGAGACCCAGTACTTC.

This clone was detected once. The J gene is TRBJ1-5, the V gene TRBV18; D is uncertain. CDR3 length: 13 residues. V was pared by 2 bases and J by 4 bases, with 6 bases between. Germline values: CDR1 KGHSH, CDR2 LQKENI. This CDR3 reads CASSPEQNQPQHF. CDR3 nucleotide sequence: TGTGCCAGCTCACCAGAACAGAATCAGCCCCAGCATTTT. Combining the CDR3 with reference TRBV18 and TRBJ1-5 gives the whole variable domain NAGVMQNPRHLVRRRGQEARLRCSPMKGHSHVYWYRQLPEEGLKFMVYLQKENIIDESGMPKERFSAEFPKEGPSILRIQQVVRGDSAAYFCASSPEQNQPQHFGDGTRLSIL.

The chain has TRBV15 and TRBJ1-2; TRBD1 agrees at 9 bases. Trimming removed 3 bases from V and 2 bases from J; junction bases left unmatched: 7. The CDR3 contains 16 residues. Germline CDR1 reads LNHNV; CDR2 reads YYDKDF (reference sequence). In DNA form, the CDR3 reads TGTGCCACCAGCAGGGCGGGACAGGGAGGCAACTATGGCTACACCTTC. This translates into CATSRAGQGGNYGYTF.

In this sample, this clone turned up once. The chain employs TRBV28 and TRBJ2-7, with 10 positions matching TRBD2. V lost 6 bases, J lost 1 base, and 9 bases stayed unmatched. CDR1 is MDHEN and CDR2 is SYDVKM in the germline V gene. This CDR3 comprises 16 residues. The CDR3 DNA reads as TGTGCCAGCAGGGGGGGGGCTAGCGGGAGTTCCTACGAGCAGTACTTC. It specifies CASRGGASGSSYEQYF.

V and J are TRBV27 and TRBJ2-2; 8 bases fit TRBD2. The CDR3 is made up of 19 amino acids. The V segment lost 2 bases and the J segment 4 bases; nucleotides outside the gene matches: 15. Germline V gene lookup returns CDR1 MNHEY and CDR2 SMNVEV (reference sequence). CDR3 protein: CASSLPRTSIQGITGELFF. The CDR3 nucleotides are TGTGCCAGCAGTTTACCCCGGACTAGCATTCAAGGGATCACCGGGGAGCTGTTTTTT.

The V and J genes are TRBV5-1 and TRBJ1-1; 9 nucleotides align to TRBD1. J lost 0 bases, V lost 7 bases, and 13 bases had no gene match. CDR3 length equals 17 residues. Germline CDR1 SGHRS, CDR2 YFSETQ. The CDR3 coding sequence is TGCGCCAGCTCCCGGGACGGGACAGGGTTTTTGAACACTGAAGCTTTCTTT. Amino acids: CASSRDGTGFLNTEAFF.

The chain has TRBV5-1 and TRBJ2-2; 9 nucleotides agree with TRBD1. The CDR3 is made up of 15 amino acids. With 2 bases clipped from V and 3 bases from J, the junction kept 2 bases outside the gene matches. CDR1 and CDR2 from the germline V gene are SGHRS and YFSETQ. CDR3 in amino acids: CASSLGQGYTGELFF. CDR3 sequence (DNA): TGCGCCAGCAGCTTAGGACAGGGGTACACCGGGGAGCTGTTTTTT.

This sequence joins TRBV4-1 and TRBJ2-1; 13 bases are shared with TRBD2. This CDR3 spans 19 amino acids. Germline assignment: CDR1 MGHRA and CDR2 YSYEKL. With V trimmed by 2 bases and J by 2 bases, 9 bases remained unmatched. The CDR3 DNA follows: TGCGCCAGCAGCCAAAAATGGACTAGCGGGAGTGCGACCTACAATGAGCAGTTCTTC. Protein product: CASSQKWTSGSATYNEQFF.

The rearrangement links TRBV7-3 to TRBJ2-2, with 12 bases aligning to TRBD2. The V gene end was trimmed by 5 bases and the J gene end by 1 base; junction bases not matched to a gene: 5. This CDR3 is built from 17 residues. The germline CDR1 and CDR2 sequences are SGHTA and FQGTGA. The CDR3 nucleotides read TGTGCCAGCAGCCCTCGGACTAGCGGGGAGAACACCGGGGAGCTGTTTTTT. Amino acid sequence: CASSPRTSGENTGELFF.

In the case of this clone: This sample includes further DNA sequences coding for the same CDR3. The gene calls are TRBV5-1 and TRBJ2-7; 7 bases match TRBD2. CDR3 length equals 15 residues. V lost 2 bases, J lost 0 bases, and 5 bases stayed unmatched. CDR1 SGHRS and CDR2 YFSETQ come from the germline V gene. The CDR3 region has the DNA TGCGCCAGCAGCTTTGGGCTAGCGGACTCCTACGAGCAGTACTTC. Protein product: CASSFGLADSYEQYF.